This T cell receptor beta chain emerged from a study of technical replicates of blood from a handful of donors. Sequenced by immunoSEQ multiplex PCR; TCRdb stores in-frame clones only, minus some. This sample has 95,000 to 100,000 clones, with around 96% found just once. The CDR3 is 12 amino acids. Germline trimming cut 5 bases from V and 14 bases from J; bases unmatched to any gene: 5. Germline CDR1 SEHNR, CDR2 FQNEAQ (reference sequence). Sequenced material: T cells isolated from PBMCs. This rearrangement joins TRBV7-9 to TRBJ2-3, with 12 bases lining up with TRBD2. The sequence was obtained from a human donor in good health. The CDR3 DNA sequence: TGTGCCAGCAGCGTGACTAGCGGGGGAGGGTATTTT. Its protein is CASSVTSGGGYF.